This entry is about one TCR beta chain. Germline V gene data show CDR1 as LGHDT and CDR2 as YNNKEL (reference sequence). CDR3 length equals 17 residues. V lost 4 bases and J lost 2, with 20 bases in between. This specimen comes from a study of blood T cell repertoires in COVID-19. Data came from immunoSEQ multiplex PCR; TCRdb stores just in-frame clones and leaves some out. The table lists hundreds of thousands of clones, 83% of them singletons. This TCR derives from a woman between 45 and 60 years old who had been exposed to COVID-19. The rearrangement links TRBV3-1 (or the pseudogene TRBV3-2) to TRBJ2-5, with D possibly TRBD1 on 5 matching bases. The source material was PBMCs or T cells enriched from blood (not recorded which). CDR3 residues: CASSPTGISRAQETQYF. The CDR3 region has the DNA TGTGCCAGCAGCCCCACTGGGATTAGCAGGGCACAAGAGACCCAGTACTTC.